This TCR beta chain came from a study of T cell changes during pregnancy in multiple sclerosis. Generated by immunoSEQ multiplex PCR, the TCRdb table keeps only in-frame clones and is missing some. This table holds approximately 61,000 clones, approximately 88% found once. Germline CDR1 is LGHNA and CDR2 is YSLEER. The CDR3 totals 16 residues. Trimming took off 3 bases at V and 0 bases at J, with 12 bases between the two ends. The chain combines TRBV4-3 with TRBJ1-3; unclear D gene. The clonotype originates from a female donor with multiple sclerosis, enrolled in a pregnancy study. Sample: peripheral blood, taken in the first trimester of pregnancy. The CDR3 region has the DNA TGCGCCAGCAGCCAGGTTTTAGTAAGCTCTGGAAACACCATATATTTT. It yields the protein CASSQVLVSSGNTIYF.